A single TCR beta chain is shown here with its context. The antigen is undetermined. TCRdb re-called the 5' RACE reads and catalogs CDR3 proteins one per entry, DNA excluded. The listing contains some 500,000 distinct CDR3 sequences. This sample stems from a study of T cells expressing NK-cell markers. Background on the study: Repertoire data for TCR beta were derived from sorted T cells (CD3+CD56+NKG2C+, CD3+CD56+NKG2C- and CD3+CD56-NKG2C+). The sequencing cohort of eight donors included seven HCMV-seropositive individuals and one seronegative individual. Findings of the study overall: Among four donors, these clonotypes also ranked first in the CD3+CD56-NKG2C+ fraction. Each of six donors carried dominant NKG2C+ clonotypes accounting for about 1.0-7.0% of CD8+ T cells.

The clonotype originates from a woman in her forties or fifties in good health. The sequenced sample consisted of blood T cells: a sorted CD56 or NKG2C T cell subset, CD4+ or CD8+ T cells, or bulk PBMC T cells (not recorded which).

CDR3 protein: CSAAASFSNQPQHF. The chain couples TRBV20-1 to TRBJ1-5. The CDR3 contains 14 residues. The germline V gene encodes CDR1 DFQATT and CDR2 SNEGSKA (reference sequence).